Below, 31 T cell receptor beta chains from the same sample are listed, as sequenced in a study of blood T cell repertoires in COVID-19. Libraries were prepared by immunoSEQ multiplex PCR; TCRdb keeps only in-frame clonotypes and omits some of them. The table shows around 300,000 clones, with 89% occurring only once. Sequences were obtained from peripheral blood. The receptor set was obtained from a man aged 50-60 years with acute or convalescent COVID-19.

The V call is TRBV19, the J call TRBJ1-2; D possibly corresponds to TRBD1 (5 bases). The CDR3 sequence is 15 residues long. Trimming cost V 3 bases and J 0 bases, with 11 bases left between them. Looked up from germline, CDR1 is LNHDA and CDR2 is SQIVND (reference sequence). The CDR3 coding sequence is TGTGCCAGTAGTATCTTCAGGGATGCTAACTATGGCTACACCTTC. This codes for CASSIFRDANYGYTF.

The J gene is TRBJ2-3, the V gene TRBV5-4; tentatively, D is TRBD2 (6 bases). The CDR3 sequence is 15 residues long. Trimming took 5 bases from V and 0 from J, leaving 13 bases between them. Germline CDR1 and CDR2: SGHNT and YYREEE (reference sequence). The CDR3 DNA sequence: TGTGCCAGCAGTTTACCGGGGGTCAGCACAGATACGCAGTATTTT. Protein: CASSLPGVSTDTQYF.

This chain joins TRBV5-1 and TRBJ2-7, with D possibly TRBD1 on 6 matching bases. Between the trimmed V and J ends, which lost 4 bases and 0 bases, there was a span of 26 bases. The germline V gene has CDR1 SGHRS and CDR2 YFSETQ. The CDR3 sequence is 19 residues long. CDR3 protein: CASSLHPSNRAKSSYEQYF. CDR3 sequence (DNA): TGCGCCAGCAGCCTCCACCCATCCAACAGGGCGAAGAGCTCCTACGAGCAGTACTTC.

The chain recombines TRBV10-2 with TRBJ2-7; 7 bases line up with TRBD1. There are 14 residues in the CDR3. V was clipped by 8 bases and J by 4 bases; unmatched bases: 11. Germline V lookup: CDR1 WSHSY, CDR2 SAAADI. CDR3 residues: CASHSAGGRYEQYF. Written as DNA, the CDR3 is TGCGCCAGCCATTCGGCAGGGGGTCGGTACGAGCAGTACTTC.

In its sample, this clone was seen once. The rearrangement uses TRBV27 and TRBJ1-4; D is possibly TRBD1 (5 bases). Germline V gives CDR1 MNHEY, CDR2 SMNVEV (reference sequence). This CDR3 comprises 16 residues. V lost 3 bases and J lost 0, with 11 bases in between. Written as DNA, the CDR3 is TGTGCCAGCAGTTTTGCAGGAGGGGCAACTAATGAAAAACTGTTTTTT. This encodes CASSFAGGATNEKLFF.

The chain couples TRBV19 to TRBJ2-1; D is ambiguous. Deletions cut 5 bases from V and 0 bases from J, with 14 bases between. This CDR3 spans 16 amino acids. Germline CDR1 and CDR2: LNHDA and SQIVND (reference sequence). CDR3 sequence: CASSPTRRSSYNEQFF. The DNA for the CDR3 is TGTGCCAGTAGTCCGACGCGAAGGAGCTCCTACAATGAGCAGTTCTTC.

CDR3 in DNA: TGTGCCAGCTCCCTCGGACTAGATGAAAAACTGTTTTTT. It is translated as CASSLGLDEKLFF. J is TRBJ1-4 and V is TRBV18; D uncertain. This CDR3 comprises 13 residues. Germline V gives CDR1 KGHSH, CDR2 LQKENI. Trimming took off 6 bases at V and 6 bases at J, with 11 bases between the two ends.

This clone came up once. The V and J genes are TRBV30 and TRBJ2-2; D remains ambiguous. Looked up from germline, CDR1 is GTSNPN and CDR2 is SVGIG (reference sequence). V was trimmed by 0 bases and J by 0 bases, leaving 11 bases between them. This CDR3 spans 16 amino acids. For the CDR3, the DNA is TGTGCCTGGAGTGTAGCGTGGAACCCGAACACCGGGGAGCTGTTTTTT. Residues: CAWSVAWNPNTGELFF.

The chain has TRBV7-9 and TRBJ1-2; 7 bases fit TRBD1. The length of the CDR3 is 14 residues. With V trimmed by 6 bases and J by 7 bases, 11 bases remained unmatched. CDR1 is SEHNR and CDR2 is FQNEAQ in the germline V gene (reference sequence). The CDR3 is CASRWDSLESGYTF. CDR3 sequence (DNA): TGTGCCAGCAGGTGGGACAGCCTGGAGAGTGGCTACACCTTC.

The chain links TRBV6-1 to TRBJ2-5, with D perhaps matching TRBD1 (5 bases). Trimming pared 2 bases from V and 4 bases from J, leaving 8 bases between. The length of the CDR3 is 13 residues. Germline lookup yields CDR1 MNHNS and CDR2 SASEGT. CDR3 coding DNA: TGTGCCAGCAGTGAATGGGGCGTAGAGACCCAGTACTTC. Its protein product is CASSEWGVETQYF.

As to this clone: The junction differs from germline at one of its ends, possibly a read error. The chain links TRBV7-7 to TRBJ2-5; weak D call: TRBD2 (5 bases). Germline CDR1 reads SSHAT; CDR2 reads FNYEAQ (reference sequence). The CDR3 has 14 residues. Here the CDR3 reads CASSLVTPGETQYF. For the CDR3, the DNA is TGTGCTAGCAGCTTAGTGACCCCGGGGGAGACCCAGTACTTC. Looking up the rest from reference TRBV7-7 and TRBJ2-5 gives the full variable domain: GAGVSQSPRYKVTKRGQDVTLRCDPISSHATLYWYQQALGQGPEFLTYFNYEAQPDKSGLPSDRFSAERPEGSISTLTIQRTEQRDSAMYRCASSLVTPGETQYFGPGTRLLVL.

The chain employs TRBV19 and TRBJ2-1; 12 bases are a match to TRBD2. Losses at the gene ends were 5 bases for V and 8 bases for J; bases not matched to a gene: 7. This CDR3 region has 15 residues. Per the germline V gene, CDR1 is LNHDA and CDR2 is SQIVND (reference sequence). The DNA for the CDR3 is TGTGCCAGTAGTCCGACTAGCGGGGGCCCTCATGAGCAGTTCTTC. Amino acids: CASSPTSGGPHEQFF.

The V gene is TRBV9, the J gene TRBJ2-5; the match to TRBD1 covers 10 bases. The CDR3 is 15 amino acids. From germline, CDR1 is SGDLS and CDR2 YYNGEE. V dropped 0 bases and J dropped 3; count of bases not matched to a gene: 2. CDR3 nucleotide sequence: TGTGCCAGCAGCGTAGATGGGACAGGGGAAGAGACCCAGTACTTC. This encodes CASSVDGTGEETQYF.

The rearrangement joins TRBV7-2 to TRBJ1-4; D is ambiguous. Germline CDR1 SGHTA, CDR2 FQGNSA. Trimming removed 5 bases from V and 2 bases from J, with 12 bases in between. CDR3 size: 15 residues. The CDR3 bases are TGTGCCAGCAGCATCACAGCCCCCACTAATGAAAAACTGTTTTTT. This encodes CASSITAPTNEKLFF.

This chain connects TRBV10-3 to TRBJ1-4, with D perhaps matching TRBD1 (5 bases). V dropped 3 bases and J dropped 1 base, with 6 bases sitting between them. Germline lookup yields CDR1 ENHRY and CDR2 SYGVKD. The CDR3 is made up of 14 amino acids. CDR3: CAISDRVTNEKLFF. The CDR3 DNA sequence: TGTGCCATCAGTGACAGGGTAACTAATGAAAAACTGTTTTTT.

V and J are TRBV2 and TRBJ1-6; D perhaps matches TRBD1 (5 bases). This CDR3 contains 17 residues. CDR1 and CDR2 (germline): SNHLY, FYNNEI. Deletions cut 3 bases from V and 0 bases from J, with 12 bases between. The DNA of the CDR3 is TGTGCCAGCAGTGAGACCCCAGGGTCCTCCTATAATTCACCCCTCCACTTT. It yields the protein CASSETPGSSYNSPLHF.

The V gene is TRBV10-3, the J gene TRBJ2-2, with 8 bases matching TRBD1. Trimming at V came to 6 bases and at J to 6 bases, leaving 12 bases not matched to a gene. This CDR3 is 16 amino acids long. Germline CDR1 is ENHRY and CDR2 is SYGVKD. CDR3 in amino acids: CAISGPGTGRSGELFF. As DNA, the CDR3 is TGTGCCATCAGCGGGCCGGGGACAGGACGCTCCGGGGAGCTGTTTTTT.

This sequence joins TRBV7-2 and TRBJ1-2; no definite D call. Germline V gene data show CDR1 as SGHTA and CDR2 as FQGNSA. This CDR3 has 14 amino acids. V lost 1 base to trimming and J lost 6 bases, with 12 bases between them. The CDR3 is CASSLGNGLNGYTF. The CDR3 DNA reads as TGTGCCAGCAGCTTAGGAAACGGGTTAAATGGCTACACCTTC.

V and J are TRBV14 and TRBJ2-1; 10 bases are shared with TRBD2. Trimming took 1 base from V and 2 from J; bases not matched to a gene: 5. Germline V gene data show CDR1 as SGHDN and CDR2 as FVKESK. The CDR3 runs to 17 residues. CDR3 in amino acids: CASSQVGSGGPYNEQFF. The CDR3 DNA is TGTGCCAGCAGCCAAGTAGGTAGCGGGGGGCCCTACAATGAGCAGTTCTTC.

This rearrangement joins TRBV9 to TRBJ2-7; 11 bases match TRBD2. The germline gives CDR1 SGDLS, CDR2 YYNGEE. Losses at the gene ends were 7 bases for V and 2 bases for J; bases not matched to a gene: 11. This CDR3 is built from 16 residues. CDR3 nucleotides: TGTGCCAGCCGTCCGGGAACTAGCGGGGGTCCCTACGAGCAGTACTTC. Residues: CASRPGTSGGPYEQYF.

The CDR3 sequence is CASRRGGRENSPLHF. The DNA of the CDR3 is TGTGCCAGCAGGCGCGGGGGACGGGAAAATTCACCCCTCCACTTT. J is TRBJ1-6 and V is TRBV9; D is perhaps TRBD1 (5 bases). V lost 5 bases and J 7 bases, leaving 16 bases between the germline ends. CDR3 length: 15 amino acids. CDR1 is SGDLS, CDR2 YYNGEE, per germline.

The CDR3 is CASSKVVGGYETQYF. The CDR3 coding sequence is TGTGCCAGTAGTAAGGTGGTCGGGGGTTACGAGACCCAGTACTTC. The chain couples TRBV19 to TRBJ2-5; the D gene is possibly TRBD2 (6 bases). Looked up from germline, CDR1 is LNHDA and CDR2 is SQIVND (reference sequence). Deletions cut 4 bases from V and 5 bases from J, with 17 bases between. The length of the CDR3 is 15 residues. The complete variable domain, with remaining parts taken from reference TRBV19 and TRBJ2-5, reads DGGITQSPKYLFRKEGQNVTLSCEQNLNHDAMYWYRQDPGQGLRLIYYSQIVNDFQKGDIAEGYSVSREKKESFPLTVTSAQKNPTAFYLCASSKVVGGYETQYFGPGTRLLVL.

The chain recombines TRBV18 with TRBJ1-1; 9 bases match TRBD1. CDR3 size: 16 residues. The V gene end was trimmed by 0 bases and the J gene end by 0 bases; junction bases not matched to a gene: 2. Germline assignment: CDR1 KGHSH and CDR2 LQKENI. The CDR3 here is CASSPPGTGMNTEAFF. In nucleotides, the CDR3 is TGTGCCAGCTCACCACCGGGGACAGGGATGAACACTGAAGCTTTCTTT.

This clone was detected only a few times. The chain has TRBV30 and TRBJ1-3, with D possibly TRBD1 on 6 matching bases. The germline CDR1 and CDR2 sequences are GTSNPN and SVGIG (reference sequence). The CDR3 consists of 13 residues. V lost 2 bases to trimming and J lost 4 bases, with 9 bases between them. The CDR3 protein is CAWSSQGGNTIYF. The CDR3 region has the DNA TGTGCCTGGAGTAGTCAGGGGGGAAACACCATATATTTT.

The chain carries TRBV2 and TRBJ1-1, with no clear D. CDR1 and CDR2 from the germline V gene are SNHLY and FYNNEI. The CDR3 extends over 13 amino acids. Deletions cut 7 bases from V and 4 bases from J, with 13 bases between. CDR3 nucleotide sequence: TGTGCCAGCATTGAGGAGGTGGGCACTGAAGCTTTCTTT. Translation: CASIEEVGTEAFF.

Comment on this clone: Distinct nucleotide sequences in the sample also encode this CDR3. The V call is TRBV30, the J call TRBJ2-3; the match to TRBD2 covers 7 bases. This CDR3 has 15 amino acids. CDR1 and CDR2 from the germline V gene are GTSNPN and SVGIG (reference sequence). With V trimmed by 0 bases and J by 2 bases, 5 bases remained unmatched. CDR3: CAWSVPRGNTDTQYF. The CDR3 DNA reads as TGTGCCTGGAGTGTTCCGCGGGGGAACACAGATACGCAGTATTTT.

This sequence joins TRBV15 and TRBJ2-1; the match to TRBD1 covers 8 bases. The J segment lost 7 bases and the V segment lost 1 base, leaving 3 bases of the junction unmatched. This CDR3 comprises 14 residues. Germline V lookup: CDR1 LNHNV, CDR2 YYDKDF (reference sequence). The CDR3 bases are TGTGCCACCAGCAGAGCTTACAGGGGGAATGAGCAGTTCTTC. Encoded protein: CATSRAYRGNEQFF.

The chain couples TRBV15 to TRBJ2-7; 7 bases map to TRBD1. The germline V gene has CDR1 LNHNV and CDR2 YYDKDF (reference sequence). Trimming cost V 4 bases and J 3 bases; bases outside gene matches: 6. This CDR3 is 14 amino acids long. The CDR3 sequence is CATSILRDSYEQYF. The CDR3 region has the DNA TGTGCCACCAGCATTCTCCGGGACAGCTACGAGCAGTACTTC.

CDR3 loop: CASTPEREDTQYF. The CDR3 DNA is TGTGCCAGCACCCCTGAGAGGGAGGATACGCAGTATTTT. V gene TRBV7-2 combines with J gene TRBJ2-3; a possible D gene is TRBD2 (5 bases). The germline V gene encodes CDR1 SGHTA and CDR2 FQGNSA. Trimming cost V 7 bases and J 6 bases, with 14 bases left between them. CDR3 size: 13 residues.

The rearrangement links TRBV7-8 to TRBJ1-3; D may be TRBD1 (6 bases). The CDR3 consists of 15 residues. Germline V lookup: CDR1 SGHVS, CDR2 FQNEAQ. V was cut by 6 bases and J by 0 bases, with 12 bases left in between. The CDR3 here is CASSRTGLSGNTIYF. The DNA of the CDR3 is TGTGCCAGCAGTAGAACAGGGCTCTCTGGAAACACCATATATTTT.

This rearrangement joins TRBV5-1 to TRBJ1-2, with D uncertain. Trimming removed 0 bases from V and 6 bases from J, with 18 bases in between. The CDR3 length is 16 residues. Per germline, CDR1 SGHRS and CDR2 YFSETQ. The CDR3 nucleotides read TGCGCCAGCAGCTTGGATCGGGGTGCCTCGGTTAATGGCTACACCTTC. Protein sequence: CASSLDRGASVNGYTF.